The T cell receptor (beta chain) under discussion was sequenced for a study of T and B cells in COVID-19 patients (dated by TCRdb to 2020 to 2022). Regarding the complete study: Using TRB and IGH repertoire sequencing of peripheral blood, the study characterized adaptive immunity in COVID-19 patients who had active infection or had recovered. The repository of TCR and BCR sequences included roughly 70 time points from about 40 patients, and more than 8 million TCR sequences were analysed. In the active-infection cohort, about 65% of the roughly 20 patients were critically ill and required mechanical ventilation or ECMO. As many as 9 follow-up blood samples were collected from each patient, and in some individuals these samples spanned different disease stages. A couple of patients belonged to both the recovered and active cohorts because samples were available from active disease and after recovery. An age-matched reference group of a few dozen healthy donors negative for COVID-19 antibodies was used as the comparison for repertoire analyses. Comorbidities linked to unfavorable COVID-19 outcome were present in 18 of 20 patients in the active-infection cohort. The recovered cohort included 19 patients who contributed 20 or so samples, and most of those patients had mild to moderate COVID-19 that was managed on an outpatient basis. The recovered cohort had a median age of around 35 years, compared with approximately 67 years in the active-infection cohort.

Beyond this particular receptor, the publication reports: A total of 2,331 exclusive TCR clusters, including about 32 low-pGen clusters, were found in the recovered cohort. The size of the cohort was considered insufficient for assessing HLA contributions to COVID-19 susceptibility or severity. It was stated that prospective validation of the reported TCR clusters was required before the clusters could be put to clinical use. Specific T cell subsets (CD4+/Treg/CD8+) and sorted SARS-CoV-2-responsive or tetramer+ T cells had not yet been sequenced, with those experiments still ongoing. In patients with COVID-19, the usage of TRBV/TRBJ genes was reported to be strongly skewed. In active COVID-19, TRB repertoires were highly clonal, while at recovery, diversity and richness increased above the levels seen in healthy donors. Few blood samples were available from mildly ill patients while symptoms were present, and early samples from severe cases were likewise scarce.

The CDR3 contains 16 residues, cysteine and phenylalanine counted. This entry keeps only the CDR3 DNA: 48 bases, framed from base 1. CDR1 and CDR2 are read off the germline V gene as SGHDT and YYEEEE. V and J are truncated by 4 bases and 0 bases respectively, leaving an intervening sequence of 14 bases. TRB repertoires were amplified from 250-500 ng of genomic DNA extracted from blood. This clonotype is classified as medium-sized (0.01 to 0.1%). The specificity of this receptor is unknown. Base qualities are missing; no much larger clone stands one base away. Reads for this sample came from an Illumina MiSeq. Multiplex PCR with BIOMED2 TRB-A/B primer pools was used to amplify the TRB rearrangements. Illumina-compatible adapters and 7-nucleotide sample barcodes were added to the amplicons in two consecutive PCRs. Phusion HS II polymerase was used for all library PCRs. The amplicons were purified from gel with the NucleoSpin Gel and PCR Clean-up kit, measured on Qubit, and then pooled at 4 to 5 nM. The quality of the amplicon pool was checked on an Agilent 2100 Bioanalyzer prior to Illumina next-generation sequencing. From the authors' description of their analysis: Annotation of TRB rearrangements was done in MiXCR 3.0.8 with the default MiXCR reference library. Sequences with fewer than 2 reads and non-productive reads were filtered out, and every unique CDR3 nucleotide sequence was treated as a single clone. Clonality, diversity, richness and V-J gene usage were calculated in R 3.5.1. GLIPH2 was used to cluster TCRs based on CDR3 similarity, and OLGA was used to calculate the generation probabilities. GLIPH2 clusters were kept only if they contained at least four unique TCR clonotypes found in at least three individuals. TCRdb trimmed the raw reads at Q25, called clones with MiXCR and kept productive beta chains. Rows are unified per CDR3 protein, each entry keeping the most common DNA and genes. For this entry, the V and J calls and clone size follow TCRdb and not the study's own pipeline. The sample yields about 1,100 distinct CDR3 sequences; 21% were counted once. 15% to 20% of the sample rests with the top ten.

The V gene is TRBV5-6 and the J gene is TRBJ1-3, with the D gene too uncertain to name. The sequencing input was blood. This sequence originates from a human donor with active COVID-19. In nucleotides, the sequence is TGTGCCAGCAGCACGCCCATGAGAAGCTCTGGAAACACCATATATTTT. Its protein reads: CASSTPMRSSGNTIYF.